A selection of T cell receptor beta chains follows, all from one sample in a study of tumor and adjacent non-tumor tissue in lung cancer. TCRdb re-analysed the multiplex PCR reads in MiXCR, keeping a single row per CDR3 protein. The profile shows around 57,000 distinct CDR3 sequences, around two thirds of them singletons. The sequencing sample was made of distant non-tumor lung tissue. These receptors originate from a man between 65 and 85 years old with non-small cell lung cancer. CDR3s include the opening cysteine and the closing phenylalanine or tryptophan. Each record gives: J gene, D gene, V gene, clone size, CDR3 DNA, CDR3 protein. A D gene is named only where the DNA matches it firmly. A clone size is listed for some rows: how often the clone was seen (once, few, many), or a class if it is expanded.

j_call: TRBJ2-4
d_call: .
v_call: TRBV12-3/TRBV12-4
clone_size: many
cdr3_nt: TGTGCCAGCTCGGACGTAAGGGGAGTAGCCAAAAACATTCAGTACTTC
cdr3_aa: CASSDVRGVAKNIQYF

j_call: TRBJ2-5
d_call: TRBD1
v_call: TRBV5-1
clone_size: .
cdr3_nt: TGCGCCAGCAGCTCGACCCTACCGGGACAGGGGTACCAAGAGACCCAGTACTTC
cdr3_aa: CASSSTLPGQGYQETQYF

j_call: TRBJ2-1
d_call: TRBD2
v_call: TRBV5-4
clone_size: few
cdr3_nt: TGTGCCAGCAGCGGGGCGAGCGGGGGGGTGTACAATGAGCAGTTCTTC
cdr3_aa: CASSGASGGVYNEQFF

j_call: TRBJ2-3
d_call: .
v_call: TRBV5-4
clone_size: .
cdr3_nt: TGTACCAGCAGCCTCTGGGCTTCACAGACAGCGAGGACAGATACGCAGTATTTT
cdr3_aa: CTSSLWASQTARTDTQYF

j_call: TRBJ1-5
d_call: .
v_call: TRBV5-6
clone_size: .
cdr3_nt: .
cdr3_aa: CASSFGRGSRQPQRF

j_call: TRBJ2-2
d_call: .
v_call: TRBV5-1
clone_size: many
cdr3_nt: TGCGCCAGCAGCTTGTCCAGGGAGAGAGCCGGGGAGCTGTTTTTT
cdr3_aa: CASSLSRERAGELFF

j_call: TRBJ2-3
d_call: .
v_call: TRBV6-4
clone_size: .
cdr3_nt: TGTGCCAGCAGTGGCTCGACTGCGTCCTCAGATACGCAGTATTTT
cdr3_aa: CASSGSTASSDTQYF

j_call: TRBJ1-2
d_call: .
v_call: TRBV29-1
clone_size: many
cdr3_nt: TGCAGCGTTGATGGCATCGGGAGTGGCTACACCTTC
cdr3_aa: CSVDGIGSGYTF

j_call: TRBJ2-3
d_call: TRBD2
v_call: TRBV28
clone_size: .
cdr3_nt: TGTGCCAGCAGGCCGGGGGCAGCGGGAGGGAACACAGATACGCAGTATTTT
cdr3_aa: CASRPGAAGGNTDTQYF

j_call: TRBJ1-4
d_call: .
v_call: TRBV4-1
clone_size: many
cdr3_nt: TGCGCCAGCAGCCACCCCAATAGGGGTCAAGAAAAACTGTTTTTT
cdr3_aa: CASSHPNRGQEKLFF

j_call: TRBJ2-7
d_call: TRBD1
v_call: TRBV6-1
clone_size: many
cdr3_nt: TGTGCCAGCAAGGGGACAGGGACCTTCTACGAGCAGTACTTC
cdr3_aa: CASKGTGTFYEQYF

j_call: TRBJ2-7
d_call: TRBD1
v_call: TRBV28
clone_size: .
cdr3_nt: TGTGCCAGCAGTACGACCGGGACAGGGTTGACCTACGAGCAGTACTTC
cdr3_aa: CASSTTGTGLTYEQYF

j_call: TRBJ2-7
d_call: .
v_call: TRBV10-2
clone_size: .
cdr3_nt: TGCGCCAGCAGTTTGCGGAACAACGAGCAGTACTTC
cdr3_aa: CASSLRNNEQYF

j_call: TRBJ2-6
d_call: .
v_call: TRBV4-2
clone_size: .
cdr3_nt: TGTGCCAGCAACCAAGATGGGGGCTCTGAGGCCAACGTCCTGACTTTC
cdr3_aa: CASNQDGGSEANVLTF

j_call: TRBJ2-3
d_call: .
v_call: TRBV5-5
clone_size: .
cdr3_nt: TGTGCCAGCAGCCCGGAGGGGCCAATTCAGGGAGATACGCGGTATTTT
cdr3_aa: CASSPEGPIQGDTRYF

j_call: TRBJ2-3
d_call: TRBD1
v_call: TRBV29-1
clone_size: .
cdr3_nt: TGCAGCGGTAACCCGGGACAGGAGAAAGATACGCACTATTTT
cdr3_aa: CSGNPGQEKDTHYF

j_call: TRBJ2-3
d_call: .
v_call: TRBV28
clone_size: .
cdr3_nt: TGTGCCAGCAGTCCCCCGGGACTCTTCAACCCGTCCACAGATACGCAGTATTTT
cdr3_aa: CASSPPGLFNPSTDTQYF

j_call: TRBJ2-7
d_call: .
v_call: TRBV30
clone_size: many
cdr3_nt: TGTGCCTGGAGTGCAAGCTCCTACGAGCAGTACTTC
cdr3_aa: CAWSASSYEQYF

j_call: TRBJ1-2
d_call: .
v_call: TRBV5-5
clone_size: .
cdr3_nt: TGTGCCAGCAGTTTGGTACAGAGAGACTATGGCTACACCTTC
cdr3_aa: CASSLVQRDYGYTF